Sequencing of this T cell receptor (beta chain) was carried out in a study of PD-1 blockade in classical Hodgkin lymphoma. The study's findings and limits: Patients with a complete response exhibited baseline diversity comparable to newly diagnosed patients.

Every patient experienced relapse after autologous stem cell transplantation, and brentuximab vedotin exposure varied. This CDR3 has 15 amino acids. Between the trimmed V and J ends, which lost 3 bases and 4 bases, there was a span of 16 bases. Germline V CDR1 and CDR2: SGHNT, YYREEE (reference sequence). With regard to this clone: What it binds is not known.

TCRdb's table, derived via immunoSEQ multiplex PCR, lists solely in-frame clones and lacks some. The sample consists of 90,000 to 95,000 clones, 85% to 90% of them appearing once. V usage is TRBV5-4 and J usage is TRBJ1-2; TRBD1 is a possible D gene (5 bases). This clonotype was sampled from a human donor with classical Hodgkin lymphoma. The sample consisted of peripheral blood mononuclear cells (PBMCs), taken before the second cycle of nivolumab. The CDR3 region has the DNA TGTGCCAGCAGCTCGTTTCGGGGGGGTGCCTATGGCTACACCTTC. Encoded protein: CASSSFRGGAYGYTF.